This entry concerns a single TCR beta chain. The antigen remains undetermined. The source of the sample is a study of radiotherapy plus CTLA-4 blockade in lung cancer. The data were produced by immunoSEQ multiplex PCR, yet TCRdb's version contains in-frame clones alone and is incomplete. This table has about 45,000 clones, 76% appearing once. Trimming took 6 bases from V and 8 from J, leaving 17 bases between them. The CDR3 extends over 14 amino acids. Per the germline V gene, CDR1 is ENHRY and CDR2 is SYGVKD. Overall study findings and caveats: How blood T cell clones changed early, along with interferon-beta, reportedly forecast response best. After treatment with radiotherapy plus ipilimumab, TCR clones that came from the tumor expanded in blood.

The receptor was derived from a human donor with non-small cell lung cancer who had stable disease on radiotherapy plus ipilimumab. The J gene is TRBJ1-3, the V gene TRBV10-3; possible D gene TRBD1, 6 bases. The source material was peripheral blood, sampled from a patient treated with radiotherapy plus ipilimumab. The CDR3 here is CAIRPRGLGDTIYF. CDR3 DNA sequence: TGTGCCATCAGACCCAGGGGATTAGGGGACACCATATATTTT.